Each of the 5 T cell receptor beta chains below was sequenced from the same sample in a study of radiation and T cells in renal cell carcinoma. Time point specified: blood 2 weeks post-SBRT. The treatment is: 15 Gy SBRT to primary tumor, nephrectomy 4 weeks later. Here immunoSEQ multiplex PCR was the method, and the copy in TCRdb shows in-frame clones only, minus some. The table has around 60,000 clones, around 77% seen once. This specimen was blood, taken from a patient whose treatment included radiotherapy and nephrectomy. Receptors were obtained from a man between 60 and 70 years old with renal cell carcinoma.

The genes are TRBV7-3 and TRBJ2-3; D is unclear. The germline V and J ends were trimmed by 4 bases and 2 bases, with 13 bases remaining between them. Per the germline V gene, CDR1 is SGHTA and CDR2 is FQGTGA. This CDR3 has 15 residues. CDR3 loop: CASSSSGGNTDTQYF. CDR3 nucleotide sequence: TGTGCCAGCAGCTCCTCCGGCGGTAACACAGATACGCAGTATTTT. Filled out from reference TRBV7-3 and TRBJ2-3, the complete variable domain reads GAGVSQTPSNKVTEKGKYVELRCDPISGHTALYWYRQSLGQGPEFLIYFQGTGAADDSGLPNDRFFAVRPEGSVSTLKIQRTERGDSAVYLCASSSSGGNTDTQYFGPGTRLTVL.

This sequence joins TRBV10-2 and TRBJ2-5; 8 bases agree with TRBD2. The DNA matches TRBJ2-7 better at its end, which makes the J call doubtful. Germline assignment: CDR1 WSHSY and CDR2 SAAADI. This CDR3 is 14 amino acids long. The CDR3 DNA is TGCGCCAGCAGTTCCCGGGGGGGGAATTACGAGCAGTACTTC. Translation: CASSSRGGNYEQYF.

The chain uses TRBV9 and TRBJ1-1; 7 nucleotides agree with TRBD1. This CDR3 has 19 amino acids. Trimming took 0 bases from V and 1 from J; bases not matched to a gene: 15. CDR1 and CDR2 (germline): SGDLS, YYNGEE. The CDR3 DNA follows: TGTGCCAGCAGCGTAGGCTTGGCGGTGAAGGGACAGAGGAACACTGAAGCTTTCTTT. Amino acids: CASSVGLAVKGQRNTEAFF. Combining the CDR3 with reference TRBV9 and TRBJ1-1 gives the whole variable domain DSGVTQTPKHLITATGQRVTLRCSPRSGDLSVYWYQQSLDQGLQFLIQYYNGEERAKGNILERFSAQQFPDLHSELNLSSLELGDSALYFCASSVGLAVKGQRNTEAFFGQGTRLTVV.

The CDR3 protein is CASSLGVQGLGNTIYF. The CDR3 DNA reads as TGTGCCAGCAGCTTAGGGGTGCAGGGGCTCGGAAACACCATATATTTT. The genes are TRBV7-6 and TRBJ1-3, with D possibly being TRBD1 (6 bases). V shed 1 base and J shed 4 bases, with 14 bases lying between them. The length of the CDR3 is 16 residues. Germline values: CDR1 SGHVS, CDR2 FNYEAQ.

The table lists this clone with a few counts. The V gene is TRBV5-1, the J gene TRBJ2-1, with D tentatively TRBD2 (5 bases). Germline CDR1 is SGHRS and CDR2 is YFSETQ. CDR3 length equals 16 residues. V was pared by 0 bases and J by 2 bases, with 12 bases between. CDR3 amino acids: CASSLALGGPYNEQFF. The CDR3 nucleotides read TGCGCCAGCAGCTTGGCCCTAGGAGGACCCTACAATGAGCAGTTCTTC.